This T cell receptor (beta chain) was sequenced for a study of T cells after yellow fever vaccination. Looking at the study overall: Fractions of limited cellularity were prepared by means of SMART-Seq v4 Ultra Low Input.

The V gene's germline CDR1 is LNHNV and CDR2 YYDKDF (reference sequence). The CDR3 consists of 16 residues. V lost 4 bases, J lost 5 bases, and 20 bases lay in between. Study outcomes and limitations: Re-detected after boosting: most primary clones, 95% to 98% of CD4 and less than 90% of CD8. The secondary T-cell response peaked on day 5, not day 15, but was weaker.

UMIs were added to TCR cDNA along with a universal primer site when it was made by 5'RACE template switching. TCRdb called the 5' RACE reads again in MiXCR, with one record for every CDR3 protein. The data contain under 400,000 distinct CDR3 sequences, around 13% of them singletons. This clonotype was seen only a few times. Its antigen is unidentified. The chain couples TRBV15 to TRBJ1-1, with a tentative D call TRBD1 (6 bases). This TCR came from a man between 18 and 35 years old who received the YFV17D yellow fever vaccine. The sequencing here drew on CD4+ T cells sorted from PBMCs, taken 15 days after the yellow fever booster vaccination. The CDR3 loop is CATSTGLQGRGTEAFF. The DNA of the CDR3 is TGTGCCACCAGCACGGGTCTACAGGGAAGGGGAACTGAAGCTTTCTTT.